One sample yielded the 27 T cell receptor beta chains listed below, sequenced in a study of control samples from healthy donors and cancer patients. Sequencing was performed with immunoSEQ multiplex PCR; in TCRdb, only in-frame clones are kept and a portion is missing. The data contain some 150,000 clones, 75% to 95% of them singletons. Material: blood. The origin of the receptors is a man aged 25 to 40 in good health.

The J gene is TRBJ1-4, the V gene TRBV9, with 8 bases matching TRBD1. The CDR3 runs to 15 residues. Germline assignment: CDR1 SGDLS and CDR2 YYNGEE. Unmatched junction bases numbered 6, after V lost 4 bases and J lost 4 bases. CDR3: CASSLRQGNNEKLFF. The CDR3 DNA reads as TGTGCCAGCAGCTTGCGACAGGGGAATAATGAAAAACTGTTTTTT.

V gene TRBV19 combines with J gene TRBJ1-2; 12 bases are shared with TRBD1. This CDR3 spans 15 amino acids. The J segment lost 4 bases and the V segment lost 3 bases, leaving 3 bases of the junction unmatched. The germline CDR1 and CDR2 sequences are LNHDA and SQIVND (reference sequence). The CDR3, as DNA: TGTGCCAGTAGTATGGGGACAGGGGGCCTCTATGGCTACACCTTC. Its protein is CASSMGTGGLYGYTF.

The chain is built from TRBV2 and TRBJ1-2; D is uncertain. Germline CDR1 reads SNHLY; CDR2 reads FYNNEI. The CDR3 spans 14 residues. V was cut by 2 bases and J by 1 base, with 8 bases left in between. Written as DNA, the CDR3 is TGTGCCAGCAGTGAATTAAGCAGTAACTATGGCTACACCTTC. Translation: CASSELSSNYGYTF.

The rearrangement links TRBV3-1 (or the pseudogene TRBV3-2) to TRBJ1-1; TRBD1 might be the D (5 bases). V shed 6 bases and J shed 1 base, with 15 bases lying between them. The CDR3 loop spans 15 amino acids. Germline V gene lookup returns CDR1 LGHDT and CDR2 YNNKEL (reference sequence). The CDR3 is CASSLSGTANTEAFF. The CDR3 nucleotides read TGTGCCAGCAGTCTATCCGGGACGGCGAACACTGAAGCTTTCTTT.

The V call is TRBV6-5, the J call TRBJ2-6; D remains unclear. Trimming took off 5 bases at V and 0 bases at J, with 2 bases between the two ends. Germline-derived CDR1 and CDR2 are MNHEY and SVGAGI. This CDR3 has 13 residues. The CDR3 DNA reads as TGTGCCAGCAGTCGCTCTGGGGCCAACGTCCTGACTTTC. Its translation is CASSRSGANVLTF.

This sequence joins TRBV4-1 and TRBJ1-5; D remains ambiguous. Trimming took off 1 base at V and 3 bases at J, with 10 bases between the two ends. The CDR3 runs to 15 residues. Germline CDR1 and CDR2: MGHRA and YSYEKL. CDR3 nucleotides: TGCGCCAGCAGCCAAGGGGATCGACACAATCAGCCCCAGCATTTT. It is translated as CASSQGDRHNQPQHF.

The rearrangement uses TRBV19 and TRBJ2-2; 7 bases are shared with TRBD1. The germline V gene encodes CDR1 LNHDA and CDR2 SQIVND (reference sequence). V lost 6 bases, J lost 3 bases, and 7 bases stayed unmatched. CDR3 size: 15 residues. CDR3: CASRGRTGDTGELFF. CDR3 sequence (DNA): TGTGCCAGTAGAGGAAGGACAGGCGACACCGGGGAGCTGTTTTTT. The whole variable domain, remainder taken from reference TRBV19 and TRBJ2-2, is DGGITQSPKYLFRKEGQNVTLSCEQNLNHDAMYWYRQDPGQGLRLIYYSQIVNDFQKGDIAEGYSVSREKKESFPLTVTSAQKNPTAFYLCASRGRTGDTGELFFGEGSRLTVL.

This chain's CDR3 is CASSHRDSDYEQYF. The CDR3 nucleotides are TGCGCCAGCAGTCACCGGGACAGCGACTACGAGCAGTACTTC. The chain combines TRBV5-1 with TRBJ2-7; TRBD1 matches 7 bases. The J segment lost 3 bases and the V segment lost 5 bases, leaving 8 bases of the junction unmatched. CDR3 length: 14 residues. The germline CDR1 and CDR2 sequences are SGHRS and YFSETQ.

This sequence joins TRBV7-6 and TRBJ1-4; 7 bases agree with TRBD1. CDR3 size: 17 residues. The germline V gene encodes CDR1 SGHVS and CDR2 FNYEAQ. V dropped 0 bases and J dropped 3; count of bases not matched to a gene: 7. Here the CDR3 reads CASSLAQGERANEKLFF. For the CDR3, the DNA is TGTGCCAGCAGCTTAGCGCAGGGGGAACGTGCTAATGAAAAACTGTTTTTT.

V and J are TRBV28 and TRBJ2-1; D is undetermined. V gave up 1 base and J gave up 7 bases, with 8 bases separating them. Germline V gene data show CDR1 as MDHEN and CDR2 as SYDVKM. The CDR3 is made up of 13 amino acids. CDR3 sequence (DNA): TGTGCCAGCAGTTTATTCGGGTGGAATGAGCAGTTCTTC. Translation gives CASSLFGWNEQFF.

The CDR3 sequence: CASSLVGGETYEQYF. DNA of the CDR3: TGTGCCAGCAGTTTAGTGGGGGGTGAAACCTACGAGCAGTACTTC. V is TRBV27 and J is TRBJ2-7; a weak D match, TRBD2 (6 bases). CDR1 is MNHEY, CDR2 SMNVEV, per germline (reference sequence). V was clipped by 2 bases and J by 2 bases, with 13 bases between them. This CDR3 spans 15 amino acids.

A few counts support this clone. The CDR3 spells CASSVVSGGSEKLFF. The CDR3 DNA follows: TGTGCCAGCAGCGTAGTTTCGGGTGGTAGTGAAAAACTGTTTTTT. This chain connects TRBV9 to TRBJ1-4; D unclear. V dropped 0 bases and J dropped 7 bases, with 13 bases sitting between them. CDR1 and CDR2 from the germline V gene are SGDLS and YYNGEE. The CDR3 runs to 15 residues.

This clone was detected once. The V call is TRBV12-3 or TRBV12-4, the J call TRBJ1-1; 7 positions match TRBD1. This CDR3 region has 13 residues. V shed 10 bases and J 5 bases; nucleotides not matched to a gene: 10. The CDR3 reads CATMMTGPTEAFF. In DNA, the CDR3 is TGTGCCACCATGATGACAGGGCCTACTGAAGCTTTCTTT.

The rearrangement uses TRBV11-3 and TRBJ1-1; no definite D call. The germline V and J ends were trimmed by 8 bases and 7 bases, with 14 bases remaining between them. The CDR3 sequence is 12 residues long. Germline V gene lookup returns CDR1 SGHNT and CDR2 YENEEA. The CDR3 DNA reads as TGTGCCAGCCCGCCGTGGTTAATTGAAGCTTTCTTT. This sequence encodes CASPPWLIEAFF.

The V call is TRBV18, the J call TRBJ1-2, with 7 bases aligning to TRBD1. CDR3 length: 19 amino acids. After removal of 2 bases from V and 0 bases from J, the junction contained 15 bases not matched to a gene. Germline V gives CDR1 KGHSH, CDR2 LQKENI. The CDR3 DNA is TGTGCCAGCTCACCAGACCGGATTCCGCAGGGGGAAGCTAACTATGGCTACACCTTC. Protein sequence: CASSPDRIPQGEANYGYTF. The full variable domain, with the rest looked up from reference TRBV18 and TRBJ1-2, is NAGVMQNPRHLVRRRGQEARLRCSPMKGHSHVYWYRQLPEEGLKFMVYLQKENIIDESGMPKERFSAEFPKEGPSILRIQQVVRGDSAAYFCASSPDRIPQGEANYGYTFGSGTRLTVV.

The chain has TRBV9 and TRBJ1-4; D not resolved. V was trimmed by 4 bases and J by 3 bases, leaving 7 bases between them. Germline assignment: CDR1 SGDLS and CDR2 YYNGEE. CDR3 length: 13 amino acids. The CDR3 nucleotides are TGTGCCAGCAGCTCCGGGCCTAATGAAAAACTGTTTTTT. Its translation is CASSSGPNEKLFF.

The gene calls are TRBV7-6 and TRBJ1-1, with D tentatively TRBD1 (6 bases). The CDR3 contains 16 residues. In germline, CDR1 is SGHVS, CDR2 FNYEAQ. Trimming shortened V by 2 bases and J by 4 bases, and 17 bases separated the two germline ends. The CDR3 reads CASSLIGGGRSTEAFF. The CDR3 region has the DNA TGTGCCAGCAGCTTAATCGGGGGGGGGCGGAGCACTGAAGCTTTCTTT.

The V and J genes are TRBV6-1 and TRBJ1-1; D is ambiguous. The CDR3 consists of 14 residues. Looked up from germline, CDR1 is MNHNS and CDR2 is SASEGT. V lost 1 base, J lost 7 bases, and 13 bases lay in between. CDR3 bases: TGTGCCAGCAGTGAAGGGACTGGGGTGGGTGAAGCTTTCTTT. Residues: CASSEGTGVGEAFF.

Note on this clone: Other nucleotide sequences from this sample produce the same CDR3. The genes are TRBV9 and TRBJ1-2; D gene ambiguous. The CDR3 spans 13 residues. Trimming removed 2 bases at V and 5 bases at J, with 10 bases between. CDR1 is SGDLS and CDR2 is YYNGEE in the germline V gene. CDR3 in DNA: TGTGCCAGCAGCGTCGCCCCGGGGTATGGCTACACCTTC. Protein sequence: CASSVAPGYGYTF.

The genes are TRBV12-3 or TRBV12-4 and TRBJ1-5; D possibly corresponds to TRBD1 (6 bases). The length of the CDR3 is 13 residues. V lost 4 bases and J lost 5, with 9 bases in between. The CDR3 DNA follows: TGTGCCAGCAGTTCTTCAGGGGATCAGCCCCAGCATTTT. Protein: CASSSSGDQPQHF.

V gene TRBV9 combines with J gene TRBJ2-3, with 9 bases matching TRBD1. CDR1 and CDR2 from the germline V gene are SGDLS and YYNGEE. Trimming at V came to 2 bases and at J to 5 bases, leaving 9 bases not matched to a gene. The CDR3 covers 16 residues. This CDR3 is CASSVGSRDREDTQYF. The CDR3 DNA reads TGTGCCAGCAGCGTGGGATCCCGGGACAGGGAAGATACGCAGTATTTT.

This chain links TRBV27 with TRBJ2-5; possible D gene TRBD1, 6 bases. CDR3 length equals 14 residues. V lost 3 bases and J 5 bases, leaving 13 bases between the germline ends. The germline V gene has CDR1 MNHEY and CDR2 SMNVEV (reference sequence). The CDR3 coding sequence is TGTGCCAGCAGTTTTCCAGGGGTGGGGGAGACCCAGTACTTC. Translating gives CASSFPGVGETQYF.

The chain uses TRBV9 and TRBJ2-1, with D perhaps TRBD2 (7 bases). Germline V gives CDR1 SGDLS, CDR2 YYNGEE. V lost 0 bases and J lost 4, with 14 bases in between. The CDR3 loop spans 16 amino acids. The DNA for the CDR3 is TGTGCCAGCAGCGTAGGTGTCGGGGGGACATACAATGAGCAGTTCTTC. Protein product: CASSVGVGGTYNEQFF.

The chain employs TRBV30 and TRBJ1-2, with unresolved D. Germline V CDR1 and CDR2: GTSNPN, SVGIG (reference sequence). This CDR3 contains 13 residues. Trimming left V 2 bases short and J 9 bases short, with 16 bases between. The CDR3 region is CAWSPREVIRYTF. The DNA for the CDR3 is TGTGCCTGGAGTCCCCGGGAGGTCATTCGCTACACCTTC.

The chain employs TRBV7-3 and TRBJ1-5; tentative D call: TRBD1 (6 bases). This CDR3 region has 13 residues. V lost 5 bases to trimming and J lost 6 bases, with 11 bases between them. The germline gives CDR1 SGHTA, CDR2 FQGTGA. CDR3 bases: TGTGCCAGCAGCCCAGGGGTGGGTCAGCCCCAGCATTTT. This encodes CASSPGVGQPQHF.

V is TRBV7-2 and J is TRBJ1-1; the D is unclear. V lost 1 base, J lost 4 bases, and 10 bases lay in between. This CDR3 has 14 amino acids. The germline CDR1 and CDR2 sequences are SGHTA and FQGNSA. This CDR3 is CASSLGTRVTEAFF. CDR3 nucleotides: TGTGCCAGCAGCTTAGGCACACGAGTCACTGAAGCTTTCTTT.

The CDR3 is CASSWGVSYEQYF. CDR3 coding DNA: TGTGCCAGCAGCTGGGGGGTATCCTACGAGCAGTACTTC. The V call is TRBV7-9, the J call TRBJ2-7; D might be TRBD2 (6 bases). Looked up from germline, CDR1 is SEHNR and CDR2 is FQNEAQ (reference sequence). Trimming shortened V by 4 bases and J by 1 base, and 8 bases separated the two germline ends. This CDR3 has 13 residues. The full variable domain, its missing parts supplied by reference TRBV7-9 and TRBJ2-7, is DTGVSQNPRHKITKRGQNVTFRCDPISEHNRLYWYRQTLGQGPEFLTYFQNEAQLEKSRLLSDRFSAERPKGSFSTLEIQRTEQGDSAMYLCASSWGVSYEQYFGPGTRLTVT.